The 32 T cell receptor beta chains listed next were all sequenced from one sample in a study of metastatic and nonmetastatic thyroid tumors. TCRdb re-called clones via MiXCR from the PCR reads. This sample carries about 16,000 clones, roughly 13% of them seen once, and the ten largest clones take under 30%. No patient had received any treatment before thyroid surgery. Sequencing was carried out using blood. The source of these receptors is a female donor with papillary thyroid cancer or a benign thyroid nodule (not recorded which). Some clones in this sample may be carry-over from other donors' samples.

The sample holds many counts of this clone. CDR3 DNA sequence: TGTGCCAGCAGTGACGGGACTCATTACAATGAGCAGTTCTTC. It yields the protein CASSDGTHYNEQFF. V usage is TRBV2 and J usage is TRBJ2-1; possible D gene TRBD2, 6 bases. This CDR3 comprises 14 residues. Germline assignment: CDR1 SNHLY and CDR2 FYNNEI. V lost 3 bases and J 4 bases, leaving 10 bases between the germline ends.

This clone turned up a few times. CDR3 in amino acids: CASSLGQVYEQYF. CDR3 bases: TGTGCCAGCAGTTTGGGACAGGTCTACGAGCAGTACTTC. The chain couples TRBV28 to TRBJ2-7; the match to TRBD1 covers 8 bases. Per the germline V gene, CDR1 is MDHEN and CDR2 is SYDVKM. The CDR3 is 13 residues long. J lost 3 bases, V lost 3 bases, and 1 base had no gene match.

This clone is classed as medium-sized. This chain joins TRBV6-1 and TRBJ2-7, with 8 bases that match TRBD2. V shed 6 bases and J 4 bases; nucleotides not matched to a gene: 11. The CDR3 has 15 residues. CDR1 and CDR2 from the germline V gene are MNHNS and SASEGT. CDR3 sequence: CASSPLGGGEYEQYF. In DNA form, the CDR3 reads TGTGCCAGCAGCCCCCTCGGGGGGGGGGAGTACGAGCAGTACTTC.

To note about this clone: Since a much larger clone is just one base distant, this may be a read error. V usage is TRBV5-1 and J usage is TRBJ2-3, with 11 positions matching TRBD2. In germline, CDR1 is SGHRS, CDR2 YFSETQ. CDR3 length: 17 amino acids. Here the CDR3 DNA reads TGCGCCAGCAGCCCCCAAACTAGCGGGGGACTCACAGATCCGCAGTATTTT. This gives the protein CASSPQTSGGLTDPQYF. Full variable domain (rest looked up from reference TRBV5-1 and TRBJ2-3): KAGVTQTPRYLIKTRGQQVTLSCSPISGHRSVSWYQQTPGQGLQFLFEYFSETQRNKGNFPGRFSGRQFSNSRSEMNVSTLELGDSALYLCASSPQTSGGLTDPQYFGPGTRLTVL.

By share, this clone ranks as medium-sized (0.01 to 0.1%). V gene TRBV6-5 combines with J gene TRBJ2-7; TRBD2 matches 7 bases. V was pared by 3 bases and J by 2 bases, with 4 bases of the junction left unmatched. The CDR3 covers 14 residues. The germline V gene encodes CDR1 MNHEY and CDR2 SVGAGI. The DNA for the CDR3 is TGTGCCAGCAGTTATATTAGCGGGCCCTACGAGCAGTACTTC. Protein: CASSYISGPYEQYF.

About this clone itself: A much bigger clone sits one base away, suggesting this may be a read error. Other DNA sequences in the same sample also yield this CDR3. J is TRBJ1-1 and V is TRBV11-3; no clear D. With 5 bases removed from V and 1 base from J, the gap between germline ends came to 5 bases. The germline V gene has CDR1 SGHNT and CDR2 YENEEA. The CDR3 is 12 amino acids. The CDR3 spells CASSEQNTEAFF. The CDR3 DNA reads as TGTGCCAGCAGCGAGCAGAACACTGAAGCTTTCTTT.

This clone was detected ten times or more. This sequence joins TRBV7-6 and TRBJ2-1, with D maybe TRBD1 (6 bases). Germline V gives CDR1 SGHVS, CDR2 FNYEAQ. The CDR3 contains 13 residues. V was clipped by 4 bases and J by 9 bases, with 13 bases between them. Here the CDR3 DNA reads TGTGCCAGCAGCTACTCAGGGGAAGGTGAGCAGTTCTTC. It codes for CASSYSGEGEQFF.

On this clone: The CDR3 does not close with the conserved phenylalanine or tryptophan, likely indicating a read error. No DNA is shown, since the ends of the CDR3 on it are uncertain; the CDR3 is the one TCRdb lists. V usage is TRBV9 and J usage is TRBJ2-4. Germline lookup yields CDR1 SGDLS and CDR2 YYNGEE. The CDR3 is 9 residues long, counting both termini. The chain's CDR3 is CASSVGHRV.

This clone showed up just a few times. The J gene is TRBJ2-4, the V gene TRBV7-2; D is perhaps TRBD2 (7 bases). The germline V and J ends were trimmed by 6 bases and 9 bases, with 18 bases remaining between them. Germline CDR1 reads SGHTA; CDR2 reads FQGNSA. The length of the CDR3 is 14 residues. The CDR3 is CASSLSSGQCIQYF. DNA for the CDR3: TGTGCCAGCAGTCTATCTAGCGGACAGTGCATTCAGTACTTC.

This clone occurred many times. The chain couples TRBV10-3 to TRBJ2-3; the D is unclear. The length of the CDR3 is 12 residues. Germline V gene sequence: CDR1 ENHRY, CDR2 SYGVKD. Trimming shortened V by 2 bases and J by 9 bases, and 9 bases separated the two germline ends. The CDR3 protein is CAISEKGITQYF. CDR3 bases: TGTGCCATCAGTGAGAAGGGAATAACGCAGTATTTT.

This clone was recorded at least ten times. A read error is possible here, since a much larger clone lies one base away. The chain has TRBV2 and TRBJ2-2; D call uncertain. V was cut by 8 bases and J by 13 bases, with 14 bases left in between. The V gene's germline CDR1 is SNHLY and CDR2 FYNNEI. CDR3 length equals 11 residues. The CDR3 DNA reads as TGTGCCAGCTCCGCCCCGGGCCCGCTGTTTTTT. Its translation is CASSAPGPLFF.

This clone was observed a handful of times. The V and J genes are TRBV6-2 or TRBV6-3 and TRBJ2-7; TRBD1 aligns across 9 bases. Unmatched junction bases numbered 4, after V lost 4 bases and J lost 0 bases. Germline CDR1 and CDR2: MNHEY and SVGEGT. This CDR3 is built from 15 residues. CDR3 protein: CASSSDRGISYEQYF. Here the CDR3 DNA reads TGTGCCAGCAGTTCGGACAGGGGCATCTCCTACGAGCAGTACTTC.

This clone ranks as medium-sized. The chain uses TRBV6-2 or TRBV6-3 and TRBJ2-2, with TRBD1 matching over 9 bases. The trim removed 5 bases at V and 3 bases at J, leaving 4 bases unmatched. The CDR3 runs to 15 residues. Germline values: CDR1 MNHEY, CDR2 SVGEGT. CDR3 loop: CASSRTGAYTGELFF. The CDR3 coding sequence is TGTGCCAGCAGTCGGACAGGGGCCTACACCGGGGAGCTGTTTTTT.

This clone appeared many times. The rearrangement uses TRBV5-4 and TRBJ1-3; weak D call: TRBD1 (6 bases). In germline, CDR1 is SGHNT, CDR2 YYREEE (reference sequence). V was cut by 5 bases and J by 0 bases, with 15 bases left in between. This CDR3 has 16 amino acids. CDR3 nucleotide sequence: TGTGCCAGCAGGCCCGGGGGCAGGGGCTCTGGAAACACCATATATTTT. It yields the protein CASRPGGRGSGNTIYF. Variable domain in full (rest from reference TRBV5-4 and TRBJ1-3): ETGVTQSPTHLIKTRGQQVTLRCSSQSGHNTVSWYQQALGQGPQFIFQYYREEENGRGNFPPRFSGLQFPNYSSELNVNALELDDSALYLCASRPGGRGSGNTIYFGEGSWLTVV.

This clone was detected ten times or more. The chain carries TRBV3-1 and TRBJ2-4; 15 nucleotides match TRBD2. The CDR3 is made up of 19 amino acids. Germline CDR1 reads LGHDT; CDR2 reads YNNKEL (reference sequence). The ends lost 4 bases at V and 1 base at J; junction bases unmatched: 8. The CDR3 DNA is TGTGCCAGCAGCCTAGGACTAGCGGGAGGGAGAGGGGCCAAAAACATTCAGTACTTC. It codes for CASSLGLAGGRGAKNIQYF. The entire variable domain, with the rest obtained from reference TRBV3-1 and TRBJ2-4, is as follows: DTAVSQTPKYLVTQMGNDKSIKCEQNLGHDTMYWYKQDSKKFLKIMFSYNNKELIINETVPNRFSPKSPDKAHLNLHINSLELGDSAVYFCASSLGLAGGRGAKNIQYFGAGTRLSVL.

This clone has only a few counts. The chain combines TRBV6-1 with TRBJ2-7; D remains ambiguous. Trimming removed 4 bases from V and 2 bases from J, with 6 bases in between. CDR3 length: 12 residues. Germline V gives CDR1 MNHNS, CDR2 SASEGT. CDR3 sequence reads: CASSGQAYEQYF. CDR3 DNA: TGTGCCAGCAGTGGGCAGGCCTACGAGCAGTACTTC.

This clone has at least ten counts. The CDR3 spells CASSSTGNEQFF. CDR3 DNA sequence: TGCGCCAGCAGCTCGACAGGCAATGAGCAGTTCTTC. The chain couples TRBV5-1 to TRBJ2-1, with a weak D call TRBD1 (6 bases). Per germline, CDR1 SGHRS and CDR2 YFSETQ. Trimming cost V 3 bases and J 6 bases, with 7 bases left between them. The CDR3 is 12 residues long.

This clone was seen at least ten times. This rearrangement joins TRBV7-8 to TRBJ1-2; D gene unclear. Germline V gene lookup returns CDR1 SGHVS and CDR2 FQNEAQ. V was cut by 1 base and J by 2 bases, with 14 bases left in between. This CDR3 spans 16 amino acids. CDR3 sequence: CASSLGRASRNYGYTF. The CDR3 DNA reads TGTGCCAGCAGCTTAGGGCGCGCGAGCAGGAACTATGGCTACACCTTC.

V gene TRBV4-2 combines with J gene TRBJ1-3; the match to TRBD1 covers 9 bases. J was trimmed by 0 bases and V by 2 bases; bases with no gene match: 2. This CDR3 has 16 residues. Germline V lookup: CDR1 LGHNA, CDR2 YNFKEQ. This CDR3 is CASSQRDRASGNTIYF. As DNA, the CDR3 is TGTGCCAGCAGCCAAAGGGACAGGGCCTCTGGAAACACCATATATTTT.

This clone has a handful of counts. The chain is built from TRBV6-4 and TRBJ2-5; D is unclear. Trimming took 5 bases from V and 4 from J, leaving 17 bases between them. The CDR3 totals 15 residues. Germline values: CDR1 MRHNA, CDR2 SNTAGT. The CDR3 DNA is TGTGCCAGCAGTTACGGTGCGTGTAAGGTAGAGACCCAGTACTTC. Translated, it gives CASSYGACKVETQYF.

As concerns this clone: One end of the junction is discordant with germline, which a read error may explain. The J gene is TRBJ2-7, the V gene TRBV20-1; the match to TRBD2 covers 9 bases. Per the germline V gene, CDR1 is DFQATT and CDR2 is SNEGSKA (reference sequence). The CDR3 runs to 14 residues. For the CDR3, the DNA is TGCAGTGCTATCACCGCTAGCGGGGCCTACGATCAGTACTTC. Translation gives CSAITASGAYDQYF.

The chain links TRBV2 to TRBJ1-2; D may be TRBD1 (5 bases). Germline V CDR1 and CDR2: SNHLY, FYNNEI. The CDR3 covers 14 residues. V was clipped by 4 bases and J by 8 bases, with 17 bases between them. The CDR3 sequence: CASSVLGTLGGYTF. CDR3 coding DNA: TGTGCCAGCAGTGTATTGGGGACCCTCGGGGGCTACACCTTC.

This clone was recorded at least ten times. This could be a read error, since a much larger clone is one nucleotide away. The genes are TRBV2 and TRBJ2-5; no firm D call. This CDR3 has 13 residues. Germline-derived CDR1 and CDR2 are SNHLY and FYNNEI. Trimming took 7 bases from V and 4 from J, leaving 13 bases between them. CDR3 in amino acids: CASILAVGETQYF. As DNA, the CDR3 is TGTGCCAGCATCCTTGCGGTGGGAGAGACCCAGTACTTC.

This clone was picked up many times. The chain carries TRBV27 and TRBJ1-1; D unresolved. V lost 1 base and J 5 bases, leaving 8 bases between the germline ends. CDR1 and CDR2 from the germline V gene are MNHEY and SMNVEV (reference sequence). The CDR3 is 13 residues long. DNA for the CDR3: TGTGCCAGCAGTTTATTTTTCCGGACTGAAGCTTTCTTT. Protein: CASSLFFRTEAFF.

This clone has a count of ten or more. The V and J genes are TRBV4-1 and TRBJ2-7, with D unresolved. Trimming removed 6 bases from V and 4 bases from J, with 7 bases in between. The CDR3 extends over 11 amino acids. Looked up from germline, CDR1 is MGHRA and CDR2 is YSYEKL. The CDR3 region has the DNA TGCGCCAGCAGTCCCAAATACGAGCAGTACTTC. This gives the protein CASSPKYEQYF.

This clone was observed at least ten times. This rearrangement joins TRBV7-2 to TRBJ1-2, with D unclear. The germline gives CDR1 SGHTA, CDR2 FQGNSA. The V end was cut by 3 bases, the J end by 12 bases, with 20 bases between. This CDR3 has 14 amino acids. As DNA, the CDR3 is TGTGCCAGCAGCTTGGGTGCGTTGCGGGTGGAGGACACCTTC. This encodes CASSLGALRVEDTF.

By proportion, this clone is medium-sized. The genes are TRBV6-1 and TRBJ2-7; TRBD2 might be the D (5 bases). The CDR3 loop spans 13 amino acids. Germline V gene data show CDR1 as MNHNS and CDR2 as SASEGT. V lost 7 bases to trimming and J lost 4 bases, with 14 bases between them. The CDR3 here is CASTNGDRYEQYF. CDR3 in DNA: TGTGCCAGCACCAACGGGGATAGGTACGAGCAGTACTTC.

This clone was found many times. This clone may be a read error of a much larger clone one base away. This same CDR3 is encoded by further DNA sequences in the sample. The rearrangement links TRBV2 to TRBJ1-2; 8 nucleotides align to TRBD1. CDR3 length: 12 amino acids. Germline V gene lookup returns CDR1 SNHLY and CDR2 FYNNEI. V gave up 10 bases and J gave up 8 bases; unmatched junction bases: 9. CDR3 residues: CANKTGVYGYTF. CDR3 bases: TGTGCCAATAAGACAGGGGTGTACGGCTACACCTTC.

This clone was seen many times. V is TRBV7-3 and J is TRBJ2-3; 10 nucleotides align to TRBD1. Germline loops: CDR1 SGHTA, CDR2 FQGTGA. V trimming: 5 bases; J trimming: 1 base; junction bases outside the gene matches: 3. The CDR3 consists of 15 residues. In DNA form, the CDR3 reads TGTGCCAGCAGCCGACAGGGGGCAGGCACAGATACGCAGTATTTT. This translates into CASSRQGAGTDTQYF.

This clone was detected a few times. The rearrangement joins TRBV6-1 to TRBJ1-2; TRBD1 aligns across 8 bases. CDR1 and CDR2 from the germline V gene are MNHNS and SASEGT. V shed 6 bases, J shed 7 bases, and the junction held 10 bases outside the gene matches. The CDR3 consists of 14 residues. As DNA, the CDR3 is TGTGCCAGCAGAGATGCAGGGGGCATTCGTGGCTACACCTTC. Protein sequence: CASRDAGGIRGYTF.

This clone was counted ten times or more. The chain is built from TRBV4-2 and TRBJ2-5, with 8 nucleotides matching TRBD2. The CDR3 runs 16 residues. Germline V gene lookup returns CDR1 LGHNA and CDR2 YNFKEQ. V trimming: 4 bases; J trimming: 2 bases; junction bases outside the gene matches: 9. The CDR3 loop is CASSPGVAGWQETQYF. The CDR3 bases are TGTGCCAGCAGCCCAGGGGTAGCGGGATGGCAAGAGACCCAGTACTTC.

The sample holds a few counts of this clone. Being one base from a much bigger clone, this may be a read error. The genes are TRBV6-2 or TRBV6-3 and TRBJ2-1, with 9 bases that match TRBD2. CDR3 length: 15 residues. V shed 5 bases and J 5 bases; nucleotides not matched to a gene: 7. Germline V CDR1 and CDR2: MNHEY, SVGEGT. The CDR3 loop is CASSITSGCNNEQFF. CDR3 bases: TGTGCCAGCAGTATCACTAGCGGGTGCAACAATGAGCAGTTCTTC.